Listed below are T cell receptor beta chains from one sample, sequenced in a study of identical twins. TCRdb used MiXCR to reprocess the 5' RACE reads, holding one entry per CDR3 protein. The sample shows about 520,000 distinct CDR3 sequences, 20% to 25% of them seen only once. The sample was also reused in another study, on T cells expressing NK-cell markers.

Sequenced input: CD4+ T cells sorted from blood. Every receptor here comes from a woman younger than 35 in good health. Each CDR3 is given with its conserved first and last residue. A D gene is named only where the DNA matches it firmly. The size field is filled for only some rows; it gives once, few, many or a size class.

>.|13|TRBJ2-1|TRBV20-1|.
CSAIRGGGDEQFF
TGCAGTGCTATCCGGGGAGGAGGAGATGAGCAGTTCTTC
>.|18|TRBJ2-5|TRBV11-2|TRBD2
CASSFGLAGTVIQETQYF
TGTGCCAGCAGCTTCGGACTAGCGGGGACGGTCATTCAAGAGACCCAGTACTTC
>.|15|TRBJ2-1|TRBV6-5|TRBD2
CASSSTAGLYNEQFF
TGTGCCAGCAGTTCCACAGCGGGACTTTACAATGAGCAGTTCTTC
>many|13|TRBJ2-7|TRBV12-3/TRBV12-4|TRBD1
CASARDRAYEQYF
TGTGCCAGCGCCCGGGACAGGGCTTACGAGCAGTACTTC
>.|16|TRBJ2-5|TRBV7-8|TRBD2
CASLMRGLADQETQYF
TGTGCCAGCCTAATGAGGGGACTAGCGGACCAAGAGACCCAGTACTTC
>.|15|TRBJ2-5|TRBV4-2|TRBD2
CASSDIAGGQETQYF
TGTGCCAGCAGCGACATAGCGGGGGGGCAAGAGACCCAGTACTTC
>few|13|TRBJ1-2|TRBV10-3|.
CAIRPTDGYGYTF
TGTGCCATCAGACCGACAGATGGCTATGGCTACACCTTC
>.|14|TRBJ2-7|TRBV20-1|TRBD1
CSATGTGPSYEQYF
TGCAGTGCCACCGGGACAGGGCCCTCCTACGAGCAGTACTTC
>few|15|TRBJ2-2|TRBV12-3/TRBV12-4|TRBD1
CASSSRTGTTGELFF
TGTGCCAGCAGTTCCAGGACAGGGACGACCGGGGAGCTGTTTTTT
>.|12|TRBJ2-5|TRBV29-1|.
CSVVGQGGTQYF
TGCAGCGTTGTCGGGCAGGGGGGGACCCAGTACTTC
>.|14|TRBJ1-1|TRBV5-6|.
CASSLSRPNTEAFF
TGTGCCAGCAGCTTGAGCAGGCCTAACACTGAAGCTTTCTTT
>many|14|TRBJ1-5|TRBV6-2/TRBV6-3|.
CASSSPGGYQPQHF
TGTGCCAGCAGTAGCCCCGGGGGCTATCAGCCCCAGCATTTT
>.|11|TRBJ1-2|TRBV12-3/TRBV12-4|.
CASGREDGYTF
TGTGCCAGCGGCAGGGAGGATGGCTACACCTTC
>.|15|TRBJ2-7|TRBV5-1|.
CASSLVTGFTYEQYF
TGCGCCAGCAGCTTGGTTACGGGCTTCACCTACGAGCAGTACTTC
>few|11|TRBJ1-1|TRBV20-1|.
CSALRLVMAFF
TGCAGTGCCCTGAGGTTGGTAATGGCTTTCTTT
>.|15|TRBJ2-7|TRBV20-1|TRBD1
CSARGGGTGFYEQYF
TGCAGTGCTAGAGGGGGCGGGACAGGTTTCTACGAGCAGTACTTC
>few|15|TRBJ2-3|TRBV4-3|TRBD2
CASSQDRLAGLPQYF
TGCGCCAGCAGCCAAGACAGACTAGCGGGCCTTCCGCAGTATTTT
>.|17|TRBJ1-1|TRBV19|TRBD1
CASSIDVTGGMNTEAFF
TGTGCCAGTAGTATAGATGTTACAGGGGGAATGAACACTGAAGCTTTCTTT
>.|13|TRBJ2-7|TRBV29-1|TRBD1
CSVQTGGLDEQYF
TGCAGCGTTCAGACAGGGGGACTGGACGAGCAGTACTTC
>many|16|TRBJ2-7|TRBV5-6|TRBD2
CASSLELADQRNEQYF
TGTGCCAGCAGCTTGGAACTAGCGGACCAACGGAACGAGCAGTACTTC
>few|16|TRBJ1-5|TRBV20-1|.
CSAKRTTASSGQPQHF
TGCAGTGCTAAGAGAACAACAGCCTCTTCGGGTCAGCCCCAGCATTTT
>.|14|TRBJ2-1|TRBV4-1|.
CASSQVSDHNEQFF
TGCGCCAGCAGCCAAGTCTCAGATCACAATGAGCAGTTCTTC
>few|16|TRBJ2-7|TRBV7-2|TRBD2
CASSLQPGLDPYEQYF
TGTGCCAGCAGCTTACAACCGGGACTAGATCCCTACGAGCAGTACTTC
>few|13|TRBJ2-1|TRBV5-6|TRBD2
CASSPGTTNEQFF
TGTGCCAGCAGCCCCGGGACTACCAATGAGCAGTTCTTC
>many|12|TRBJ2-1|TRBV29-1|.
CSVEGNYNEQFF
TGCAGCGTTGAAGGCAACTACAATGAGCAGTTCTTC
>.|17|TRBJ1-2|TRBV11-3|.
CASSPSRGRAVNYGYTF
TGTGCCAGCAGCCCCAGCCGGGGGCGAGCTGTGAACTATGGCTACACCTTC
>once|16|TRBJ2-2|TRBV7-8|.
CASSPMGRTNTGELFF
TGTGCCAGCAGCCCCATGGGGCGGACGAACACCGGGGAGCTGTTTTTT
>.|17|TRBJ2-1|TRBV5-1|.
CASSLEAGLSSYNEQFF
TGCGCCAGCAGCTTGGAGGCGGGGCTGAGCTCCTACAATGAGCAGTTCTTC
>many|14|TRBJ2-4|TRBV5-6|.
CASSRQVEGTGQYF
TGTGCCAGCAGTAGACAGGTGGAGGGCACCGGGCAGTACTTC
>many|15|TRBJ2-5|TRBV20-1|.
CSAPPGGGGLETQYF
TGCAGTGCTCCCCCTGGGGGGGGGGGCCTTGAGACCCAGTACTTC
>few|14|TRBJ2-7|TRBV7-2|.
CASSSAVSTYEQYF
TGTGCCAGCAGCTCCGCGGTCTCGACCTACGAGCAGTACTTC
>few|14|TRBJ2-3|TRBV5-1|.
CASSYLGRTDTQYF
TGCGCCAGCAGCTACCTAGGCCGCACAGATACGCAGTATTTT
>few|14|TRBJ2-3|TRBV5-1|.
CASRDGLSTDTQYF
TGCGCCAGCAGGGATGGCCTAAGCACAGATACGCAGTATTTT
>.|11|TRBJ1-1|TRBV25-1|.
CASSENRWAFF
TGTGCCAGCAGTGAGAATCGCTGGGCTTTCTTT
>.|14|TRBJ1-1|TRBV6-1|.
CAAGSPTMNTEAFF
TGTGCCGCCGGCAGTCCCACCATGAACACTGAAGCTTTCTTT